This TCR beta chain was sequenced for a study of cytomegalovirus exposure and HLA in healthy donors. Both 60 Vbeta primers and 13 Jbeta primers went into the PCR. Clones were sequenced by immunoSEQ multiplex PCR, and TCRdb holds only the in-frame ones, with some missing. Among over 150,000 clones listed, roughly 87% were seen once. There are 15 residues in the CDR3. CDR1 and CDR2 from the germline V gene are SGHRS and YFSETQ. The V segment lost 4 bases and the J segment 3 bases; nucleotides outside the gene matches: 3. The source is a girl under three years old in good health and CMV-seronegative. The chain is built from TRBV5-1 and TRBJ2-2; TRBD1 matches at 10 bases. Sequencing used PBMCs. CDR3 in amino acids: CASSTGTGDTGELFF. The CDR3 nucleotides read TGCGCCAGCAGCACCGGGACAGGGGACACCGGGGAGCTGTTTTTT.